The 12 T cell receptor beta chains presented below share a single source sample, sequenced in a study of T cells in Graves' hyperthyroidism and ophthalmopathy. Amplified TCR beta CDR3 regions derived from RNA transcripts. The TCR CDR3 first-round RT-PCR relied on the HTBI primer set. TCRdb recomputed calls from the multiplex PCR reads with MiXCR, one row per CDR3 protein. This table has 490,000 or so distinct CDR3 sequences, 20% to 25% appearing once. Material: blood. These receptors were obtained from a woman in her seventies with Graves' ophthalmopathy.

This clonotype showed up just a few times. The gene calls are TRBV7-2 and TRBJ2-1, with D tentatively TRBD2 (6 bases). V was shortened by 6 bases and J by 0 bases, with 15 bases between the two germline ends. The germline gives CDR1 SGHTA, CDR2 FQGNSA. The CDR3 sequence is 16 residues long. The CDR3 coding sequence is TGTGCCAGCAGAGAAAGACTAGTCAGCTCCTACAATGAGCAGTTCTTC. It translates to CASRERLVSSYNEQFF.

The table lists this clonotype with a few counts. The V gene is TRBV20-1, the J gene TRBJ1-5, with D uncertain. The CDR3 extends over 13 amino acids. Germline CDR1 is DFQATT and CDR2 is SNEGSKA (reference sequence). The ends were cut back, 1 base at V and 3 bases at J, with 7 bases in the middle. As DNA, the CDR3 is TGCAGTGCTAGAGGAGGGCCCAATCAGCCCCAGCATTTT. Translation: CSARGGPNQPQHF.

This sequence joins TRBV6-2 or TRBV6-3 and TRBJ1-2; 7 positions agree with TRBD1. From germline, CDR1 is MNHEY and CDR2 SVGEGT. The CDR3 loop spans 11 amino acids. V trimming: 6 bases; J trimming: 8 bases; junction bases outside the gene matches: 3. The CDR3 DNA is TGTGCCAGCAGCCCACAGGGGGGCTACACCTTC. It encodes CASSPQGGYTF.

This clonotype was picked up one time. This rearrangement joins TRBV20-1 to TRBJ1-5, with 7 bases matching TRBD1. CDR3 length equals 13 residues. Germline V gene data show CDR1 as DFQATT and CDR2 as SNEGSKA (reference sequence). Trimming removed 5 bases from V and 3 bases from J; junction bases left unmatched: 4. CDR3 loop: CSAVGTVNQPQHF. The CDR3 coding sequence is TGCAGTGCTGTAGGGACAGTCAATCAGCCCCAGCATTTT.

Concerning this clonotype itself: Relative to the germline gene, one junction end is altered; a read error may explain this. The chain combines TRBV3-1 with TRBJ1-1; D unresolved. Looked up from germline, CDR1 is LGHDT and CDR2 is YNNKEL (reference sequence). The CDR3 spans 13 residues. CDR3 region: CASSRHPNAEAFF. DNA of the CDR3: TGTGCCAGCAGCCGACACCCGAACGCTGAAGCTTTCTTT. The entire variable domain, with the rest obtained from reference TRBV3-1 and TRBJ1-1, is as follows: DTAVSQTPKYLVTQMGNDKSIKCEQNLGHDTMYWYKQDSKKFLKIMFSYNNKELIINETVPNRFSPKSPDKAHLNLHINSLELGDSAVYFCASSRHPNAEAFFGQGTRLTVV.

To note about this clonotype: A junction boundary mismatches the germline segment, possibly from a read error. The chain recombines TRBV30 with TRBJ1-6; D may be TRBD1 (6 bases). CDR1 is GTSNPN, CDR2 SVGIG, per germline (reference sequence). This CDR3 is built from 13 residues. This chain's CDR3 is CARGGTFGSPLHF. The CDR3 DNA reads TGCGCAAGGGGGGGGACATTCGGTTCACCCCTCCACTTT. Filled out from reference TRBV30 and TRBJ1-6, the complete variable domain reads SQTIHQWPATLVQPVGSPLSLECTVEGTSNPNLYWYRQAAGRGLQLLFYSVGIGQISSEVPQNLSASRPQDRQFILSSKKLLLSDSGFYLCARGGTFGSPLHFGNGTRLTVT.

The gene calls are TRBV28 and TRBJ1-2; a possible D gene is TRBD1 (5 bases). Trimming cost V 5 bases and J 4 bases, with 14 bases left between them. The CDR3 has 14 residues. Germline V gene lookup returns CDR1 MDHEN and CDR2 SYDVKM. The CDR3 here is CASSGGAFAYGYTF. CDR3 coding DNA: TGTGCCAGCAGTGGAGGGGCCTTCGCCTATGGCTACACCTTC.

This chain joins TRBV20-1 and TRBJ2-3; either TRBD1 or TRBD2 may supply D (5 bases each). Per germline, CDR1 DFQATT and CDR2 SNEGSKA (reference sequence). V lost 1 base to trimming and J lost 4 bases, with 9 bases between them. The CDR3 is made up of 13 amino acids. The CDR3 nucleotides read TGCAGTGCTAGAGGGGACGTAGCAGATACGCAGTATTTT. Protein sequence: CSARGDVADTQYF.

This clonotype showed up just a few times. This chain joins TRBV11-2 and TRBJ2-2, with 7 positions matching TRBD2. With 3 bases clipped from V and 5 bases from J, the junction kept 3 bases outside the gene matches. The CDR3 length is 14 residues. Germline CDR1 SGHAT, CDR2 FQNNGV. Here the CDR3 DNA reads TGTGCCAGCAGCTTTGGGGGGGGGACCGGGGAGCTGTTTTTT. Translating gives CASSFGGGTGELFF.

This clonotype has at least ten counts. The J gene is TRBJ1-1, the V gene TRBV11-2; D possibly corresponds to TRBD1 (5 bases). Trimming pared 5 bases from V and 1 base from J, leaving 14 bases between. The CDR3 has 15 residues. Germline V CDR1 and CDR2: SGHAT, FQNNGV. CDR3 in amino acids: CASSPEGISNTEAFF. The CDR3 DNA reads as TGTGCCAGCAGCCCTGAGGGGATCTCGAACACTGAAGCTTTCTTT. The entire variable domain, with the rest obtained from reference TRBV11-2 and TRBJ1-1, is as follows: EAGVAQSPRYKIIEKRQSVAFWCNPISGHATLYWYQQILGQGPKLLIQFQNNGVVDDSQLPKDRFSAERLKGVDSTLKIQPAKLEDSAVYLCASSPEGISNTEAFFGQGTRLTVV.

This chain's CDR3 is CAWSVAGGTYEQYF. The CDR3 region has the DNA TGTGCCTGGAGTGTAGCGGGCGGGACCTACGAGCAGTACTTC. The chain couples TRBV30 to TRBJ2-7, with a possible D match to TRBD2 (6 bases). The CDR3 loop spans 14 amino acids. Germline CDR1 reads GTSNPN; CDR2 reads SVGIG (reference sequence). V shed 0 bases and J shed 2 bases, with 11 bases lying between them.

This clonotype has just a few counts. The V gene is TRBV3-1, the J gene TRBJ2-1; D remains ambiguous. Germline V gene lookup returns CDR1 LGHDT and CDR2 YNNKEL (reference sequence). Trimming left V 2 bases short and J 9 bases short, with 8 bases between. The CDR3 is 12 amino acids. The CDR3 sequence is CASSQFLFEQFF. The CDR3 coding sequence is TGTGCCAGCAGCCAATTTTTATTTGAGCAGTTCTTC.